This T cell receptor (beta chain) was sequenced in a study of blood T cell repertoires in COVID-19. This clone was observed once. Here immunoSEQ multiplex PCR was the method, and the copy in TCRdb shows in-frame clones only, minus some. The sample consists of 150,000 to 200,000 clones, around 88% of them appearing once. From germline, CDR1 is MNHEY and CDR2 SMNVEV (reference sequence). J gave up 8 bases and V 10 bases, and 13 bases lay outside the gene matches. This CDR3 has 15 residues. This clonotype was obtained from a human donor in a cohort sampled during active COVID-19. The sequencing sample was made of peripheral blood. This sequence joins TRBV27 and TRBJ2-1; 11 nucleotides match TRBD2. The CDR3: CATHPLAGGSHEQFF. In DNA form, the CDR3 reads TGTGCCACCCACCCCCTAGCGGGAGGCAGCCATGAGCAGTTCTTC.